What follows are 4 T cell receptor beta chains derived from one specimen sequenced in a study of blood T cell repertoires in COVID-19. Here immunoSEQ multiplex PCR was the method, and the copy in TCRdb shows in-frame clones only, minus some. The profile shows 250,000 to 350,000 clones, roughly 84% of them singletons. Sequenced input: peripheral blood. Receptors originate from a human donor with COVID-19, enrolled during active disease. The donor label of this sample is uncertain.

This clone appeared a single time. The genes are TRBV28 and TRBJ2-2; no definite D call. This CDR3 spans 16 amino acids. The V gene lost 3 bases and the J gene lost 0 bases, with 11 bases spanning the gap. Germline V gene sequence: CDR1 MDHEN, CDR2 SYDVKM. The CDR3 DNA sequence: TGTGCCAGCAGTTTTTTTCTGTTCGCGAACACCGGGGAGCTGTTTTTT. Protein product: CASSFFLFANTGELFF. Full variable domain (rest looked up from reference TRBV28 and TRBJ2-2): DVKVTQSSRYLVKRTGEKVFLECVQDMDHENMFWYRQDPGLGLRLIYFSYDVKMKEKGDIPEGYSVSREKKERFSLILESASTNQTSMYLCASSFFLFANTGELFFGEGSRLTVL.

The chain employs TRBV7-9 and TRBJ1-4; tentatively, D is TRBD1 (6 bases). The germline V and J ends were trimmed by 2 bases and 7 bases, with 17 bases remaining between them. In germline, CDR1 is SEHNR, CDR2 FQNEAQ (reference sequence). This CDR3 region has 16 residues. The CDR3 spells CASSLMGGTSGEKLFF. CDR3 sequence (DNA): TGTGCCAGCAGCTTAATGGGAGGGACATCGGGTGAAAAACTGTTTTTT.

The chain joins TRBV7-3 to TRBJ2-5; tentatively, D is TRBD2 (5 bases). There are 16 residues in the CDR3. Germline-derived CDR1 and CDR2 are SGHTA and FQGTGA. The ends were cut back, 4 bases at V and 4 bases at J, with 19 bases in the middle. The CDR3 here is CASSSIGLASTETQYF. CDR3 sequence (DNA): TGTGCCAGCAGCTCCATCGGATTAGCGTCAACAGAGACCCAGTACTTC. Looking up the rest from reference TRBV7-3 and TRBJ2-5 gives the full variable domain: GAGVSQTPSNKVTEKGKYVELRCDPISGHTALYWYRQSLGQGPEFLIYFQGTGAADDSGLPNDRFFAVRPEGSVSTLKIQRTERGDSAVYLCASSSIGLASTETQYFGPGTRLLVL.

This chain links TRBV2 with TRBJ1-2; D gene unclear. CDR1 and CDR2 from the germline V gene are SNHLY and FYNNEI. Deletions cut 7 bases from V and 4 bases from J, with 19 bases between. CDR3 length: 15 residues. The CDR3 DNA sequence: TGTGCCAGCAAAAGGTCAGGTAATGGAAGCTATGGCTACACCTTC. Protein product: CASKRSGNGSYGYTF. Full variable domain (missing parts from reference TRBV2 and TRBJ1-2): EPEVTQTPSHQVTQMGQEVILRCVPISNHLYFYWYRQILGQKVEFLVSFYNNEISEKSEIFDDQFSVERPDGSNFTLKIRSTKLEDSAMYFCASKRSGNGSYGYTFGSGTRLTVV.